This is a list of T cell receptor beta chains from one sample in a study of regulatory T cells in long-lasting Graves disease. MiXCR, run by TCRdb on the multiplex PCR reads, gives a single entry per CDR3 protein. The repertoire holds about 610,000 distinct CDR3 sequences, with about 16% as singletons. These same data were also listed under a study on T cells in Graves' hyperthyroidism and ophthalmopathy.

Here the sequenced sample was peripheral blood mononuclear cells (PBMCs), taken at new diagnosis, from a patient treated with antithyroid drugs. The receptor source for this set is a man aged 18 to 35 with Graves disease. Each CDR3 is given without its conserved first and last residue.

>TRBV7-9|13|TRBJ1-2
ASSPDVSLGGGYT
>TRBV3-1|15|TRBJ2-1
ASSPRVEQGAYNEQF
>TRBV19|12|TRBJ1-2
ASSGQGTTGGYT
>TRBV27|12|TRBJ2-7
ASSPGLAAGEQY
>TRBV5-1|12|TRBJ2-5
ASSPGTGRETQY
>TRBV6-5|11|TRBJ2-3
ASSYHTKDTQY
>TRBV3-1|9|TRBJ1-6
ASSYNSPLH
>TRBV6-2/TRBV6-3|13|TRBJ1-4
ASSPGQGINEKLF
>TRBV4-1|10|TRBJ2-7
ASSSLPGEQY
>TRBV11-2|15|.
ASSLRRIALGQETQY
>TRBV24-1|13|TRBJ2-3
ATSKMGGTTDTQY
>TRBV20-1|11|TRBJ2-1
SASKGARNEQF
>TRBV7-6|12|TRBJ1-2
ASSPIQGRYGYT
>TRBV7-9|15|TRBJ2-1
ASSSPLDGSSYNEQF
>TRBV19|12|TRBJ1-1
ASSIGAGTTEAF
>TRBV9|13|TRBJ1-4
ASSVGGQVQEKLF
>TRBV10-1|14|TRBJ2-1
ASLVPLTSSYNEQF
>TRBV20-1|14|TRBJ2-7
SAPGTGGLSSYEQY
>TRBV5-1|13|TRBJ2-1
ASSSLAGGVNEQF
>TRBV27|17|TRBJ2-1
ASIPRLRPGDSSYNEQF
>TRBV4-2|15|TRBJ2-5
ASSQVGGGPLRETQY
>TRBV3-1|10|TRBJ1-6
ASSQVEVDLH
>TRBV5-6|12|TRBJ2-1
ASSPASGSNEQF
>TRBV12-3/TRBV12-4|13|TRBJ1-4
ASKRGTTTNEKLF
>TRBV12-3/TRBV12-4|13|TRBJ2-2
ASSPGQGGTGELF
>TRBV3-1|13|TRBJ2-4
ASSQVRLTKNIQY
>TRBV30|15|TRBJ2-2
AWRVPSVGREDGELF
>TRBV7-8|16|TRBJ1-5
ASSLTGRNVLSNQPQH
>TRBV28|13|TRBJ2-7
ASSTIGGGRYEQY
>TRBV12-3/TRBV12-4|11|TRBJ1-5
ASSRGRNQPQH
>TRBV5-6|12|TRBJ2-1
ASSNRDRHNEQF